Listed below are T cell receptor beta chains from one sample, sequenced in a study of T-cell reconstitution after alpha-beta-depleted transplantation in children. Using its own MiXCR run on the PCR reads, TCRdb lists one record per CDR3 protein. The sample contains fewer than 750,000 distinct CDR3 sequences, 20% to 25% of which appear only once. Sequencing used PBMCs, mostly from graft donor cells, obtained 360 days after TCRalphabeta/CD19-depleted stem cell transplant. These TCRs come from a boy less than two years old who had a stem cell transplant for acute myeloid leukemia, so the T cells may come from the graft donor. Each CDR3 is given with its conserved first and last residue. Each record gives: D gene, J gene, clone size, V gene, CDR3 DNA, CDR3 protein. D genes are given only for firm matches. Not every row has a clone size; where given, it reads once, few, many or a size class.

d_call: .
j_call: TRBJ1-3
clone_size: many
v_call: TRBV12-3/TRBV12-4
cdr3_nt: TGTGCCAGCAGTTCCCGCCGACCGATTAACACCATATATTTT
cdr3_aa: CASSSRRPINTIYF

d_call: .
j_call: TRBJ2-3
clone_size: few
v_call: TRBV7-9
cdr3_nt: TGTGCCAGCAGAATTAAAGACTTCTCAGATACGCAGTATTTT
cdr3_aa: CASRIKDFSDTQYF

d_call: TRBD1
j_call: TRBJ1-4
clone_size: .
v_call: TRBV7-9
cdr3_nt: TGTGCCAGCACCTCCGACAGGGGGAATGAAAAACTGTTTTTT
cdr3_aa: CASTSDRGNEKLFF

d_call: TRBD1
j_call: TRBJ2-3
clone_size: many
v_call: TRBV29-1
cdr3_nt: TGCAGCGAGAGGACGACAGGGCGAGATACGCAGTATTTT
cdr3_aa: CSERTTGRDTQYF

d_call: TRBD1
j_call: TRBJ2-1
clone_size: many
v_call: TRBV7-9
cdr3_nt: TGTGCCAGCAGCTTAGCTTTGGGGACAGAAACCTACAATGAGCAGTTCTTC
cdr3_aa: CASSLALGTETYNEQFF

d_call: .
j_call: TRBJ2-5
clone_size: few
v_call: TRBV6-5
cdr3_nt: TGTGCCAGCAGTTACTTCCCGGAGGTTAAAGAGACCCAGTACTTC
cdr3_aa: CASSYFPEVKETQYF

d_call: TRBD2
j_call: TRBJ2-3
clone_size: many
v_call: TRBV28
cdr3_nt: TGTGCCAGCAGTTTTGGGACTAGCGGGGGGCCGAGCACAGATACGCAGTATTTT
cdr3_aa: CASSFGTSGGPSTDTQYF

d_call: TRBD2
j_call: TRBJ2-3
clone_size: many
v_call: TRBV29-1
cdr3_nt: TGCAGCGGTACACTAGCGGGGCGCGATACGCAGTATTTT
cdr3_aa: CSGTLAGRDTQYF

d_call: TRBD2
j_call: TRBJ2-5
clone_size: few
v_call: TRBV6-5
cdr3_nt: TGTGCCTCCGCCCCCGGGGGGGGTCTCCAAGAGACCCAGTACTTC
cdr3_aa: CASAPGGGLQETQYF

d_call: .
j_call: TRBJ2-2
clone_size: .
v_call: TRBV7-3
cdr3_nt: TGTGCCAGCAGCTTAGGAGGGGGCAGGCCCCAGCCTGGCGGGGAGCTGTTTTTT
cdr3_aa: CASSLGGGRPQPGGELFF

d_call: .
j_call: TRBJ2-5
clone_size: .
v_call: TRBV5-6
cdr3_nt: TGTGCCAGCAGCTTTTTCCCCCCGTTTATGGGGACCGAAGAGACCCAGTACTTC
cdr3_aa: CASSFFPPFMGTEETQYF

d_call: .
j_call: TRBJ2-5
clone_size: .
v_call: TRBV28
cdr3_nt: TGTGCCAGCGGGGGGGCCCCAGAGACCCAGTACTTC
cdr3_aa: CASGGAPETQYF

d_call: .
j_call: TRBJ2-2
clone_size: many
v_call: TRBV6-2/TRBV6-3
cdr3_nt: TGTGCCAGCAGTTCCCGGCCCGGGTTGGGCACCGGGGAGCTGTTTTTT
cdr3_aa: CASSSRPGLGTGELFF

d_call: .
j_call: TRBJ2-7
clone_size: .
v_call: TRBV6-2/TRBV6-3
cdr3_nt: TGTGCCAGCAGTTACGTACCTGGCTACGAGCAGTACTTC
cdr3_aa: CASSYVPGYEQYF

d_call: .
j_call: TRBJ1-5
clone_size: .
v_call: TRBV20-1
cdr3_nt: TGCAGTGCAGGTACCGAAGGTGGGAGCAATCAGCCCCAGCATTTT
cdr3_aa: CSAGTEGGSNQPQHF